The rows below give T cell receptor beta chains drawn from one sample of a study of blood T cell repertoires in COVID-19. Repertoires were generated with immunoSEQ multiplex PCR, while TCRdb's copy carries only in-frame clones and drops some. Of about 170,000 clones listed, 80% to 85% are singletons. Sequences were obtained from peripheral blood. These receptors originate from a human donor with acute or convalescent COVID-19. The donor label of this sample is uncertain. CDR3s include the opening cysteine and the closing phenylalanine or tryptophan. D genes are given only for firm matches. For some rows the clone size is stated as once, few or many, or as a class when expanded; others skip it.

v_gene: TRBV5-8
abundance: NA
j_gene: TRBJ1-5
d_gene: TRBD1
CDR3nt: TGTGCCAGCAGCCGGGACAGGGATTTTCAGCCCCAGCATTTT
CDR3aa: CASSRDRDFQPQHF

v_gene: TRBV10-3
abundance: NA
j_gene: TRBJ2-3
d_gene: NA
CDR3nt: TGTGCCATCAGTGTGGAGTCTACTAGCACAGATACGCAGTATTTT
CDR3aa: CAISVESTSTDTQYF

v_gene: TRBV10-3
abundance: NA
j_gene: TRBJ1-6
d_gene: TRBD1
CDR3nt: TGTGCCATCAGTGAGGCGGCAGGGGGAAATTCACCCCTCCACTTT
CDR3aa: CAISEAAGGNSPLHF

v_gene: TRBV10-3
abundance: NA
j_gene: TRBJ2-5
d_gene: TRBD1
CDR3nt: TGTGCCATCAGGGCTGACAGGGTTGAGGAGACCCAGTACTTC
CDR3aa: CAIRADRVEETQYF

v_gene: TRBV28
abundance: NA
j_gene: TRBJ1-2
d_gene: NA
CDR3nt: TGTGCCAGCAGTTCTATTGGCTACACCTTC
CDR3aa: CASSSIGYTF

v_gene: TRBV3-1/TRBV3-2
abundance: NA
j_gene: TRBJ2-3
d_gene: TRBD2
CDR3nt: TGTGCCAGCAGGCCTAGCGGGAGGGCCGTCGATACGCAGTATTTT
CDR3aa: CASRPSGRAVDTQYF

v_gene: TRBV10-2
abundance: NA
j_gene: TRBJ1-5
d_gene: NA
CDR3nt: TGCGCCAGCAGTGAGTCGAGGGGCAGGGGTGGCAATCAGCCCCAGCATTTT
CDR3aa: CASSESRGRGGNQPQHF

v_gene: TRBV10-2
abundance: few
j_gene: TRBJ1-4
d_gene: NA
CDR3nt: TGCGCCAGCAGTGAGAACAGGATCGGTGAAAAACTGTTTTTT
CDR3aa: CASSENRIGEKLFF

v_gene: TRBV27
abundance: NA
j_gene: TRBJ2-3
d_gene: NA
CDR3nt: TGTGCCAGCAGTTCCCGGTATACGCAGTATTTT
CDR3aa: CASSSRYTQYF

v_gene: TRBV30
abundance: few
j_gene: TRBJ1-2
d_gene: NA
CDR3nt: TGTGCCTGGAGAAGGGACCGGGCGGGGAACTATGGCTACACCTTC
CDR3aa: CAWRRDRAGNYGYTF

v_gene: TRBV7-3
abundance: NA
j_gene: TRBJ2-5
d_gene: TRBD2
CDR3nt: TGTGCCAGCAGCTTAACAGGTCGGACTAGCGGGCAAGAGACCCAGTACTTC
CDR3aa: CASSLTGRTSGQETQYF

v_gene: TRBV19
abundance: NA
j_gene: TRBJ2-7
d_gene: TRBD1
CDR3nt: TGTGCCAGTAGCCGGACAGGGGATGGGTACGAGCAGTACTTC
CDR3aa: CASSRTGDGYEQYF

v_gene: TRBV11-3
abundance: NA
j_gene: TRBJ2-2
d_gene: TRBD2
CDR3nt: TGTGCCAGCAGCCCCAGGACTAGCGGGACCGGGGAGCTGTTTTTT
CDR3aa: CASSPRTSGTGELFF

v_gene: TRBV19
abundance: NA
j_gene: TRBJ2-7
d_gene: TRBD2
CDR3nt: TGTGCCAGTAGTGAGGGACTAACTATTCCCTACGAGCAGTACTTC
CDR3aa: CASSEGLTIPYEQYF

v_gene: TRBV19
abundance: NA
j_gene: TRBJ2-7
d_gene: TRBD1
CDR3nt: TGTGCCAGTAGTATAGTTGACGGACAGGGGAAGAACGAGCAGTACTTC
CDR3aa: CASSIVDGQGKNEQYF

v_gene: TRBV4-1
abundance: NA
j_gene: TRBJ2-5
d_gene: TRBD2
CDR3nt: TGCGCCAGCAGCCAAGATCTAGGACTAGCGGGAGGGCCGGGGGAGACCCAGTACTTC
CDR3aa: CASSQDLGLAGGPGETQYF

v_gene: TRBV28
abundance: NA
j_gene: TRBJ2-7
d_gene: NA
CDR3nt: TGTGCCAGCAGGGCTCCGGGCGAGCAGTACTTC
CDR3aa: CASRAPGEQYF

v_gene: TRBV7-2
abundance: NA
j_gene: TRBJ2-7
d_gene: NA
CDR3nt: TGTGCCAGCAGCGGAGAGGCGGGACGCTACGAGCAGTACTTC
CDR3aa: CASSGEAGRYEQYF

v_gene: TRBV4-1
abundance: NA
j_gene: TRBJ2-1
d_gene: TRBD2
CDR3nt: TGCGCCAGCAGCCAAGATAGGCTAGCGGGGGTCCCCAATGAGCAGTTCTTC
CDR3aa: CASSQDRLAGVPNEQFF

v_gene: TRBV9
abundance: NA
j_gene: TRBJ2-3
d_gene: NA
CDR3nt: TGTGCCAGCAGCGTAGAGCCCCGAGGGGGGGCTACTAGCACAGATACGCAGTATTTT
CDR3aa: CASSVEPRGGATSTDTQYF

v_gene: TRBV18
abundance: NA
j_gene: TRBJ1-2
d_gene: TRBD1
CDR3nt: TGTGCCAGCTCACCTGACAGGGACGGAGGCTACACCTTC
CDR3aa: CASSPDRDGGYTF

v_gene: TRBV6-6
abundance: few
j_gene: TRBJ1-1
d_gene: NA
CDR3nt: TGTGCCAGCAGCCCCAGGGAACCCAACACTGAAGCTTTCTTT
CDR3aa: CASSPREPNTEAFF

v_gene: TRBV28
abundance: NA
j_gene: TRBJ1-4
d_gene: TRBD1
CDR3nt: TGTGCCAGCAGTCCACGGGACAGCTTGTATGAAAAACTGTTTTTT
CDR3aa: CASSPRDSLYEKLFF

v_gene: TRBV5-1
abundance: NA
j_gene: TRBJ2-1
d_gene: NA
CDR3nt: TGCGCCAGCAGCCCGGGACAAAGCTCCTACAATGAGCAGTTCTTC
CDR3aa: CASSPGQSSYNEQFF

v_gene: TRBV9
abundance: few
j_gene: TRBJ2-1
d_gene: TRBD2
CDR3nt: TGTGCCAGCAGCGCTCCCGGGACTAGCCTCAATGAGCAGTTCTTC
CDR3aa: CASSAPGTSLNEQFF

v_gene: TRBV30
abundance: once
j_gene: TRBJ2-4
d_gene: TRBD2
CDR3nt: TGTGCCTGGGAACATGGGACTAGCGGGGGGAAGAACATTCAGTACTTC
CDR3aa: CAWEHGTSGGKNIQYF

v_gene: TRBV9
abundance: NA
j_gene: TRBJ2-7
d_gene: TRBD2
CDR3nt: TGTGCCAGCAGCGTAGACAGCGGGAGGGCCTTCGACGAGCAGTACTTC
CDR3aa: CASSVDSGRAFDEQYF

v_gene: TRBV10-3
abundance: NA
j_gene: TRBJ2-5
d_gene: NA
CDR3nt: TGTGCCATCAGTATTGGGGGCACCCAAGAGACCCAGTACTTC
CDR3aa: CAISIGGTQETQYF

v_gene: TRBV2
abundance: NA
j_gene: TRBJ2-5
d_gene: NA
CDR3nt: TGTGCCAGCAGTGAACAGGGTGGTGGCGAGACCCAGTACTTC
CDR3aa: CASSEQGGGETQYF

v_gene: TRBV25-1
abundance: NA
j_gene: TRBJ1-5
d_gene: NA
CDR3nt: TGTGCCAGCAGTGAACATCGCTATAGCAATCAGCCCCAGCATTTT
CDR3aa: CASSEHRYSNQPQHF

v_gene: TRBV19
abundance: NA
j_gene: TRBJ2-7
d_gene: TRBD1
CDR3nt: TGTGCCAGTAGTTCACCGGGACAGGGAGTCCACGAGCAGTACTTC
CDR3aa: CASSSPGQGVHEQYF

v_gene: TRBV7-2
abundance: NA
j_gene: TRBJ1-5
d_gene: TRBD1
CDR3nt: TGTGCCAGCTCTCGGACAGGGAAGGCCCCTCATAGCAATCAGCCCCAGCATTTT
CDR3aa: CASSRTGKAPHSNQPQHF

v_gene: TRBV29-1
abundance: NA
j_gene: TRBJ1-2
d_gene: NA
CDR3nt: TGCAGCGTCGAAGTTCCCCCCTCGCGCTATGGCTACACCTTC
CDR3aa: CSVEVPPSRYGYTF

v_gene: TRBV5-6
abundance: NA
j_gene: TRBJ1-2
d_gene: TRBD1
CDR3nt: TGTGCCAGCAGCTTGCAGGGACAGGGTGTTGGCTACACCTTC
CDR3aa: CASSLQGQGVGYTF

v_gene: TRBV12-3/TRBV12-4
abundance: NA
j_gene: TRBJ1-1
d_gene: TRBD1
CDR3nt: TGTGCCAGCAGGGTGGACAGGTCGAGGGCTTTCTTT
CDR3aa: CASRVDRSRAFF

v_gene: TRBV2
abundance: few
j_gene: TRBJ2-4
d_gene: TRBD2
CDR3nt: TGTGCCAGCGTAGGCGGGGGGCAAAGGGGAAACATTCAGTACTTC
CDR3aa: CASVGGGQRGNIQYF

v_gene: TRBV19
abundance: NA
j_gene: TRBJ1-5
d_gene: TRBD1
CDR3nt: TGTGCCAGTAGACCGGGACAGGGCCATCAGCCCCAGCATTTT
CDR3aa: CASRPGQGHQPQHF

v_gene: TRBV30
abundance: NA
j_gene: TRBJ1-6
d_gene: TRBD1
CDR3nt: TGTGCCTGGAGCCCCGGGACAGGGTTTTCACCCCTCCACTTT
CDR3aa: CAWSPGTGFSPLHF

v_gene: TRBV6-1
abundance: NA
j_gene: TRBJ1-2
d_gene: NA
CDR3nt: TGTGCCAGCAGTGAACAAGGGGAGGGAGGCTACACCTTC
CDR3aa: CASSEQGEGGYTF

v_gene: TRBV4-1
abundance: NA
j_gene: TRBJ1-1
d_gene: TRBD1
CDR3nt: TGCGCCAGCAGCCAAGATCCCAGGACAGGGGGCGGTAGAAACACTGAAGCTTTCTTT
CDR3aa: CASSQDPRTGGGRNTEAFF

v_gene: TRBV7-9
abundance: NA
j_gene: TRBJ1-1
d_gene: NA
CDR3nt: TGTGCCAGCAGTCAGGGCCCGAACACTGAAGCTTTCTTT
CDR3aa: CASSQGPNTEAFF

v_gene: TRBV4-1
abundance: once
j_gene: TRBJ2-5
d_gene: NA
CDR3nt: TGCGCCAGCAATAACGGGGAGACCCAGTACTTC
CDR3aa: CASNNGETQYF

v_gene: TRBV11-1
abundance: NA
j_gene: TRBJ2-6
d_gene: NA
CDR3nt: TGTGCCAGCAGCTTACGGGAGAGCTCTGGGGCCAACGTCCTGACTTTC
CDR3aa: CASSLRESSGANVLTF

v_gene: TRBV23-1
abundance: NA
j_gene: TRBJ2-7
d_gene: TRBD2
CDR3nt: TGCGCCAGCAGTCATGGACTAGCGGGTCGAGGGGAGCAGTACTTC
CDR3aa: CASSHGLAGRGEQYF

v_gene: TRBV30
abundance: NA
j_gene: TRBJ2-7
d_gene: NA
CDR3nt: TGTGCCTGGAGTCCGACAGGGAGGCGAATCTACGAGCAGTACTTC
CDR3aa: CAWSPTGRRIYEQYF

v_gene: TRBV29-1
abundance: NA
j_gene: TRBJ2-6
d_gene: TRBD1
CDR3nt: TGCAGCGTTGAAGATCACGGGACAGGTCTGGGCGCCAACGTCCTGACTTTC
CDR3aa: CSVEDHGTGLGANVLTF

v_gene: TRBV19
abundance: few
j_gene: TRBJ1-5
d_gene: NA
CDR3nt: TGTGCCACCCGGGAAGGCAATCAGCCCCAGCATTTT
CDR3aa: CATREGNQPQHF

v_gene: TRBV19
abundance: NA
j_gene: TRBJ1-5
d_gene: TRBD1
CDR3nt: TGTGCCAGTAGTGACAGGGTTAGGCAGCCCCAGCATTTT
CDR3aa: CASSDRVRQPQHF

v_gene: TRBV25-1
abundance: NA
j_gene: TRBJ1-2
d_gene: TRBD1
CDR3nt: TGTGCCAGCAGGGGACAGGATAACTATGGCTACACCTTC
CDR3aa: CASRGQDNYGYTF

v_gene: TRBV24-1
abundance: once
j_gene: TRBJ2-5
d_gene: TRBD1
CDR3nt: TGTGCCACCAGTGTCCCCCGCCGGGACAGCCAAGAGACCCAGTACTTC
CDR3aa: CATSVPRRDSQETQYF

v_gene: TRBV28
abundance: NA
j_gene: TRBJ1-1
d_gene: NA
CDR3nt: TGTGCCAGCACCCTATCATTATCCGGGAGGGCTGAAGCTTTCTTT
CDR3aa: CASTLSLSGRAEAFF

v_gene: TRBV19
abundance: NA
j_gene: TRBJ1-2
d_gene: TRBD1
CDR3nt: TGTGCCAGTAGTATGCTGCTAGGCCCGACAGGGGGCGACGGCTACACCTTC
CDR3aa: CASSMLLGPTGGDGYTF

v_gene: TRBV5-1
abundance: NA
j_gene: TRBJ2-3
d_gene: NA
CDR3nt: TGCGCCAGCAGCTTACCGGGACTCGACACAGATACGCAGTATTTT
CDR3aa: CASSLPGLDTDTQYF

v_gene: TRBV7-2
abundance: NA
j_gene: TRBJ1-6
d_gene: TRBD1
CDR3nt: TGTGCCAGCAGCTTACCGGGACAGGGGGCTTGGTCACCCCTCCACTTT
CDR3aa: CASSLPGQGAWSPLHF

v_gene: TRBV6-1
abundance: NA
j_gene: TRBJ2-7
d_gene: TRBD2
CDR3nt: TGTGCCAGCAGTGAAGCGGGTAGCGGGGGGGGTTACGAGCAGTACTTC
CDR3aa: CASSEAGSGGGYEQYF

v_gene: TRBV11-2
abundance: NA
j_gene: TRBJ2-5
d_gene: TRBD1
CDR3nt: TGTGCCAGCAGCTCAGGGACAGGGGGCGTAGAGACCCAGTACTTC
CDR3aa: CASSSGTGGVETQYF

v_gene: TRBV28
abundance: NA
j_gene: TRBJ2-3
d_gene: NA
CDR3nt: TGTGCCAGCAGTTTACCTGTAGGGGGAGAGACGCAGTATTTT
CDR3aa: CASSLPVGGETQYF